These T cell receptor beta chains were read from a single sample in a study of blood T cell repertoires in COVID-19. Profiled with immunoSEQ multiplex PCR; TCRdb holds only in-frame clones, not every one. The sample includes roughly 200,000 clones, 75% to 90% seen only once; the top ten take around 2%. The sequencing input was PBMCs or T cells enriched from blood (not recorded which). The receptors were sampled from a woman between 25 and 40 years old who had recovered from COVID-19. The CDR3 runs from the conserved cysteine through the conserved F or W. D genes are given only for firm matches. Clone size appears in some rows only: once, few, many, or a class for an expanded clone.

CDR3aa | CDR3nt | v_gene | abundance | d_gene | j_gene
CASSLGTNYEQYF | TGTGCCAGCAGCCTCGGGACAAATTACGAGCAGTACTTC | TRBV7-9 | NA | NA | TRBJ2-7
CASSLRGQGYGYTF | TGTGCCAGCAGCCTTCGGGGACAGGGTTATGGCTACACCTTC | TRBV7-2 | NA | TRBD1 | TRBJ1-2
CASSYTPVHYGYTF | TGTGCCAGCAGTTATACCCCGGTCCACTATGGCTACACCTTC | TRBV6-5 | NA | NA | TRBJ1-2
CASSANPTGDSPLHF | TGTGCCAGCAGCGCAAACCCGACAGGGGATTCACCCCTCCACTTT | TRBV9 | once | TRBD1 | TRBJ1-6
CASSYTSGSPEQFF | TGTGCCAGCAGTTACACTAGCGGGAGCCCCGAGCAGTTCTTC | TRBV6-5 | NA | TRBD2 | TRBJ2-1
CASVAGTGHVNTEAFF | TGTGCTAGTGTAGCCGGGACAGGGCATGTGAACACTGAAGCTTTCTTT | TRBV12-5 | NA | TRBD1 | TRBJ1-1
CASSFATDYEQYF | TGTGCCAGCAGCTTTGCTACAGACTACGAGCAGTACTTC | TRBV7-9 | NA | NA | TRBJ2-7
CASSQQGSNEKLFF | TGTGCCAGCAGTCAACAGGGGTCTAATGAAAAACTGTTTTTT | TRBV28 | NA | TRBD1 | TRBJ1-4
CASEGLTNTEAFF | TGTGCCAGCGAGGGACTCACGAACACTGAAGCTTTCTTT | TRBV2 | NA | NA | TRBJ1-1
CASSGRGRSEAFF | TGTGCCAGCAGTGGACGGGGGAGATCTGAAGCTTTCTTT | TRBV7-8 | NA | NA | TRBJ1-1
CAWSVRRNSPLHF | TGTGCCTGGAGTGTACGTCGGAATTCACCCCTCCACTTT | TRBV30 | NA | NA | TRBJ1-6
CASRNQGLARHNEQFF | TGTGCCAGCAGAAACCAGGGACTAGCGAGACACAATGAGCAGTTCTTC | TRBV11-2 | once | TRBD2 | TRBJ2-1
CATSEPGGDRGMNEQFF | TGTGCCACCAGTGAACCGGGGGGGGACAGGGGTATGAATGAGCAGTTCTTC | TRBV24-1 | NA | TRBD1 | TRBJ2-1
CASSYYGQQGNEQFF | TGTGCCAGCAGTTACTACGGACAACAGGGCAATGAGCAGTTCTTC | TRBV6-5 | NA | NA | TRBJ2-1
CASSLEGLTVSNSPLHF | TGTGCCAGCAGCTTAGAGGGGTTGACCGTAAGCAATTCACCCCTCCACTTT | TRBV7-8 | many | NA | TRBJ1-6
CASSPISTSGSRETQYF | TGTGCCAGCAGTCCTATCTCGACTAGCGGGAGTAGAGAGACCCAGTACTTC | TRBV6-6 | NA | TRBD2 | TRBJ2-5
CAISENAGVRYEQYF | TGTGCCATCAGTGAGAACGCAGGGGTAAGGTACGAGCAGTACTTC | TRBV10-3 | NA | NA | TRBJ2-7
CASNTSPLASSNEQFF | TGTGCCAGTAATACCTCCCCCCTAGCGTCCTCCAATGAGCAGTTCTTC | TRBV19 | once | NA | TRBJ2-1
CASSLSQAYGYTF | TGTGCCAGCAGTTTATCACAGGCCTATGGCTACACCTTC | TRBV27 | NA | NA | TRBJ1-2
CASTRVSGANVLTF | TGTGCCAGCACTCGAGTCTCTGGGGCCAACGTCCTGACTTTC | TRBV5-6 | NA | NA | TRBJ2-6
CSVELAGFGNQPQHF | TGCAGCGTTGAATTAGCAGGGTTTGGCAATCAGCCCCAGCATTTT | TRBV29-1 | NA | NA | TRBJ1-5
CASSQDLEEGETQYF | TGCGCCAGCAGCCAAGATTTGGAGGAGGGAGAGACCCAGTACTTC | TRBV4-3 | NA | NA | TRBJ2-5
CASLSLSFMNTEAFF | TGTGCCAGCCTATCTCTTTCATTCATGAACACTGAAGCTTTCTTT | TRBV6-5 | NA | NA | TRBJ1-1
CASSTGTGAGTDTQYF | TGTGCCAGTAGTACGGGAACAGGGGCCGGCACAGATACGCAGTATTTT | TRBV19 | NA | TRBD1 | TRBJ2-3
CSVDTGERNTEAFF | TGCAGCGTTGACACAGGGGAAAGAAACACTGAAGCTTTCTTT | TRBV29-1 | NA | TRBD1 | TRBJ1-1
CASSRGGSYGYTF | TGTGCCAGCAGCCGGGGGGGTAGCTATGGCTACACCTTC | TRBV11-3 | NA | NA | TRBJ1-2
CASSLTPQGAETQYF | TGTGCCAGCAGCTTAACCCCACAGGGGGCTGAGACCCAGTACTTC | TRBV7-2 | NA | TRBD1 | TRBJ2-5
CASSTRSLTGTEAFF | TGTGCCAGTAGCACCAGGAGCCTCACGGGGACTGAAGCTTTCTTT | TRBV19 | NA | NA | TRBJ1-1